This entry describes one T cell receptor beta chain. Per the authors' pipeline: From reference gene primer amplification, estimates of nucleated cell counts were derived. The protocol was immunoSEQ multiplex PCR, while the TCRdb copy is restricted to in-frame clones and leaves out a portion. Clone size and the V and J calls come from that table; the DNA yielded D and trimming. The sample consists of about 350,000 clones, around nine tenths of them appearing once. This CDR3 contains 16 residues. From germline, CDR1 is SGHVS and CDR2 FNYEAQ. Trimming removed 5 bases at V and 0 bases at J, with 11 bases between. This record belongs to a study of blood T cell repertoires in COVID-19. About the study: Some COVID-19 samples were acute and others convalescent; all came from the United States, Italy and Spain. T cells, B-cell-depleted T cells, or PBMCs supplied cDNA or gDNA.

The Seattle patients, enrolled during active infection, were followed longitudinally. The sequence came from a woman aged 70-85 years with COVID-19, enrolled during active disease. Sample: peripheral blood. The chain is built from TRBV7-6 and TRBJ2-6, with D possibly matching TRBD1 (6 bases). This CDR3 reads CASSAWTVSGANVLTF. In DNA, the CDR3 is TGTGCCAGCAGCGCCTGGACAGTCTCTGGGGCCAACGTCCTGACTTTC.